These 21 T cell receptor beta chains share one sample of origin, sequenced in a study of T cell changes during pregnancy in multiple sclerosis. The repertoire was sequenced with immunoSEQ multiplex PCR; TCRdb's copy has only in-frame clones and lacks some. The table records over 45,000 clones, 80% to 90% of them present only once. The sample was CD4+ T cells from peripheral blood mononuclear cells, taken in the third trimester of pregnancy. The receptors shown here come from a female donor with multiple sclerosis, enrolled in a pregnancy study.

The V gene is TRBV7-9, the J gene TRBJ1-2, with D perhaps TRBD1 (6 bases). With 2 bases removed from V and 7 bases from J, the gap between germline ends came to 11 bases. Germline V gene lookup returns CDR1 SEHNR and CDR2 FQNEAQ (reference sequence). The CDR3 extends over 13 amino acids. CDR3 protein: CASSLREGGGYTF. Here the CDR3 DNA reads TGTGCCAGCAGCTTAAGGGAAGGGGGTGGCTACACCTTC.

J is TRBJ2-1 and V is TRBV6-1; 10 nucleotides align to TRBD1. This CDR3 has 15 amino acids. Germline-derived CDR1 and CDR2 are MNHNS and SASEGT. The V segment lost 2 bases and the J segment 9 bases; nucleotides outside the gene matches: 7. The DNA of the CDR3 is TGTGCCAGCAGTGAAAGAGGGACAGGGGCTAGTGAGCAGTTCTTC. Its protein product is CASSERGTGASEQFF.

The J gene is TRBJ1-2, the V gene TRBV19, with a tentative D call TRBD1 (5 bases). In germline, CDR1 is LNHDA, CDR2 SQIVND (reference sequence). The ends were cut back, 3 bases at V and 0 bases at J, with 11 bases in the middle. This CDR3 comprises 15 residues. The CDR3 is CASSIYTGANYGYTF. CDR3 nucleotides: TGTGCCAGTAGTATTTACACAGGAGCTAACTATGGCTACACCTTC.

The chain recombines TRBV10-2 with TRBJ1-1; D uncertain. The length of the CDR3 is 14 residues. Trimming pared 6 bases from V and 0 bases from J, leaving 11 bases between. The V gene's germline CDR1 is WSHSY and CDR2 SAAADI. Written as DNA, the CDR3 is TGCGCCAGCAGGGGAGGGCCCCTGAACACTGAAGCTTTCTTT. The encoded protein is CASRGGPLNTEAFF.

The chain links TRBV7-2 to TRBJ1-4; 9 bases match TRBD1. Unmatched junction bases numbered 4, after V lost 3 bases and J lost 5 bases. The CDR3 sequence is 15 residues long. Germline V gene data show CDR1 as SGHTA and CDR2 as FQGNSA. The CDR3 DNA sequence: TGTGCCAGCAGCTTCCGGACAGGGGAGAATGAAAAACTGTTTTTT. Its protein is CASSFRTGENEKLFF.

The sample holds one count of this clone. The gene calls are TRBV4-2 and TRBJ1-2; TRBD1 aligns across 7 bases. The CDR3 has 13 amino acids. The J segment lost 8 bases and the V segment lost 0 bases, leaving 3 bases of the junction unmatched. Germline lookup yields CDR1 LGHNA and CDR2 YNFKEQ. DNA of the CDR3: TGTGCCAGCAGCCAAGATAGGGGGCGAGGCTACACCTTC. This gives the protein CASSQDRGRGYTF.

The chain is built from TRBV10-3 and TRBJ2-2; no clear D. CDR3 length: 14 amino acids. V lost 2 bases to trimming and J lost 3 bases, with 7 bases between them. Germline loops: CDR1 ENHRY, CDR2 SYGVKD. The CDR3, as DNA: TGTGCCATCAGTGAGGAGATTTACACCGGGGAGCTGTTTTTT. This codes for CAISEEIYTGELFF.

The chain carries TRBV6-1 and TRBJ2-1; D uncertain. This CDR3 spans 13 amino acids. Trimming shortened V by 11 bases and J by 1 base, and 12 bases separated the two germline ends. CDR1 and CDR2 from the germline V gene are MNHNS and SASEGT. For the CDR3, the DNA is TGTGCCCTGGTCGAGGTATCCTACAATGAGCAGTTCTTC. It translates to CALVEVSYNEQFF.

This chain joins TRBV7-9 and TRBJ2-3; 7 bases fit TRBD2. The junction had 11 bases not matched to a gene; V was cut back by 7 bases and J by 4 bases. Germline CDR1 SEHNR, CDR2 FQNEAQ (reference sequence). The CDR3 is made up of 15 amino acids. CDR3 in DNA: TGTGCCAGCACCCACACTCCCGGGAGGCCAGATACGCAGTATTTT. Its translation is CASTHTPGRPDTQYF.

The genes are TRBV7-6 and TRBJ2-3; D unclear. The germline V gene has CDR1 SGHVS and CDR2 FNYEAQ. The CDR3 contains 15 residues. V was clipped by 5 bases and J by 7 bases, with 19 bases between them. CDR3 coding DNA: TGTGCCAGCAGCCCCCGAAGCGCCACATTGAATACGCAGTATTTT. Its translation: CASSPRSATLNTQYF.

This rearrangement joins TRBV5-6 to TRBJ2-5, with D possibly matching TRBD2 (7 bases). CDR1 SGHDT and CDR2 YYEEEE come from the germline V gene. The CDR3 sequence is 14 residues long. V was clipped by 5 bases and J by 5 bases, with 16 bases between them. CDR3 coding DNA: TGTGCCAGCAGTCCGGGCGGGGGCCGTGAGACCCAGTACTTC. Its protein is CASSPGGGRETQYF.

This CDR3 reads CASRADRSSGNTIYF. For the CDR3, the DNA is TGTGCCAGCAGGGCTGACAGGAGCTCTGGAAACACCATATATTTT. This chain joins TRBV2 and TRBJ1-3; a possible D gene is TRBD1 (6 bases). Trimming shortened V by 6 bases and J by 0 bases, and 12 bases separated the two germline ends. Looked up from germline, CDR1 is SNHLY and CDR2 is FYNNEI. This CDR3 spans 15 amino acids.

The CDR3 DNA follows: TGCAGCGTTGGTTATAGCGGGGGCCTGTTTGGGGGGGATACGCAGTATTTT. Residues: CSVGYSGGLFGGDTQYF. The chain employs TRBV29-1 and TRBJ2-3; 9 bases align to TRBD2. The germline gives CDR1 SQVTM, CDR2 ANQGSEA. The junction had 17 bases not matched to a gene; V was cut back by 4 bases and J by 6 bases. The CDR3 sequence is 17 residues long.

V usage is TRBV2 and J usage is TRBJ1-5; D may be TRBD1 (5 bases). Trimming stripped 4 bases from V and 4 bases from J, with 8 bases between. This CDR3 contains 13 residues. CDR1 is SNHLY, CDR2 FYNNEI, per germline. CDR3 sequence (DNA): TGTGCCAGCAGTGTGGCAGGGAATCAGCCCCAGCATTTT. Translation: CASSVAGNQPQHF.

This clone came up a few times. The V and J genes are TRBV27 and TRBJ1-2, with D unresolved. The CDR3 is 17 residues long. The V and J ends lost 3 bases and 2 bases respectively, with 19 bases between them. The germline V gene has CDR1 MNHEY and CDR2 SMNVEV (reference sequence). CDR3 bases: TGTGCCAGCAGTTTGGAGGCGAGCGGATACGAAAACTATGGCTACACCTTC. Protein sequence: CASSLEASGYENYGYTF.

The chain carries TRBV6-6 and TRBJ1-5, with TRBD1 matching 11 bases. CDR3 size: 15 residues. The V and J ends lost 6 bases and 2 bases, in that order; junction bases with no gene match: 3. Germline-derived CDR1 and CDR2 are MNHNY and SVGAGI (reference sequence). The CDR3 spells CASRTGQGGNQPQHF. CDR3 in DNA: TGTGCCAGCAGAACGGGACAGGGGGGCAATCAGCCCCAGCATTTT.

The V gene is TRBV29-1, the J gene TRBJ2-3; 8 bases are a match to TRBD1. Losses at the gene ends were 6 bases for V and 0 bases for J; bases not matched to a gene: 8. This CDR3 is built from 15 residues. Germline V gene lookup returns CDR1 SQVTM and CDR2 ANQGSEA. The DNA of the CDR3 is TGCAGCGTCGCCCGGACAGGGATTAGCACAGATACGCAGTATTTT. This gives the protein CSVARTGISTDTQYF.

This clone qualifies as medium-sized. V is TRBV30 and J is TRBJ1-1; possibly TRBD1 for D (5 bases). Germline loops: CDR1 GTSNPN, CDR2 SVGIG (reference sequence). V shed 8 bases and J shed 8 bases, with 21 bases lying between them. There are 13 residues in the CDR3. Here the CDR3 reads CAQNRQRAGEAFF. CDR3 nucleotide sequence: TGTGCCCAAAATCGACAGCGCGCGGGGGAAGCTTTCTTT.

V gene TRBV7-2 combines with J gene TRBJ2-7; 7 bases are a match to TRBD1. V trimming: 1 base; J trimming: 5 bases; junction bases outside the gene matches: 2. The CDR3 sequence is 13 residues long. Germline V gene sequence: CDR1 SGHTA, CDR2 FQGNSA. CDR3 in DNA: TGTGCCAGCAGCTTAGGACAGGGAGACGAGCAGTACTTC. Protein product: CASSLGQGDEQYF.

In nucleotides, the CDR3 is TGTGCCAGCAGCCAAGACCAGGACACCCGGTATGGCTACACCTTC. Translating gives CASSQDQDTRYGYTF. The V and J genes are TRBV4-2 and TRBJ1-2; D possibly corresponds to TRBD1 (5 bases). Looked up from germline, CDR1 is LGHNA and CDR2 is YNFKEQ. Trimming removed 0 bases at V and 5 bases at J, with 13 bases between. The CDR3 spans 15 residues.

The rearrangement uses TRBV12-2 and TRBJ2-1; the table's D call, TRBD2, was not checked against the DNA. TRBV12-2 is shown as a pseudogene. The CDR3 is 17 residues long. CDR3 amino acids: CASRLEPTSGSLDEQFF. The CDR3 nucleotides are TGTGCAAGTCGCTTAGAACCCACTAGCGGGAGTTTGGATGAGCAGTTCTTC.